This T cell receptor beta chain is drawn from a study of cytomegalovirus exposure and HLA in healthy donors. As to this clone: Its specificity is unknown.

Notes on the study in general: Most TCRs appeared rarely, but some public TCRs recurred in many donors. By HLA locus, TCR association rates varied in a later analysis, with DRB1 showing the most and HLA-C the fewest.

In the PCR, 60 Vbeta and 13 Jbeta primers were used. Assay used: immunoSEQ multiplex PCR; TCRdb lists only in-frame clones, some missing. The sample lists 150,000 to 200,000 clones; roughly four fifths were seen once. The CDR3 totals 14 residues. Between the trimmed V and J ends, which lost 0 bases and 12 bases, there was a span of 15 bases. Germline V CDR1 and CDR2: LGHNA, YSLEER. The sample taken for sequencing was PBMCs. The V and J genes are TRBV4-3 and TRBJ2-1; D not certain. This TCR came from a man between 45 and 60 years old in good health and CMV-seropositive. The CDR3 nucleotides read TGCGCCAGCAGCCAAGAGTCTCCCTCCCCTCGGCAGTTCTTC. This gives the protein CASSQESPSPRQFF.